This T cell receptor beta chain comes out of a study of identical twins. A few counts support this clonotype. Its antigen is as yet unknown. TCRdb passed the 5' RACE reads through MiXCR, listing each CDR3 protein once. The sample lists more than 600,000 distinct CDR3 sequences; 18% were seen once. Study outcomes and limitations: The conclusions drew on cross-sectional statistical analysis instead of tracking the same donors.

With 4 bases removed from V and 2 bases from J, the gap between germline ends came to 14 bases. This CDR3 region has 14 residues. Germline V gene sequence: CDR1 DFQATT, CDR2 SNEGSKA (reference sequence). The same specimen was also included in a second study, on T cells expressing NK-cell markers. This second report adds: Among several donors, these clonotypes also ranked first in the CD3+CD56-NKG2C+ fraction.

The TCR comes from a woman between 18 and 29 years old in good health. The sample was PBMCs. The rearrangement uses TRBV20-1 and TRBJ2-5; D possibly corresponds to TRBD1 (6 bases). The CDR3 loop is CSAISGTPQETQYF. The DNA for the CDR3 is TGCAGTGCTATTTCCGGGACACCACAAGAGACCCAGTACTTC.